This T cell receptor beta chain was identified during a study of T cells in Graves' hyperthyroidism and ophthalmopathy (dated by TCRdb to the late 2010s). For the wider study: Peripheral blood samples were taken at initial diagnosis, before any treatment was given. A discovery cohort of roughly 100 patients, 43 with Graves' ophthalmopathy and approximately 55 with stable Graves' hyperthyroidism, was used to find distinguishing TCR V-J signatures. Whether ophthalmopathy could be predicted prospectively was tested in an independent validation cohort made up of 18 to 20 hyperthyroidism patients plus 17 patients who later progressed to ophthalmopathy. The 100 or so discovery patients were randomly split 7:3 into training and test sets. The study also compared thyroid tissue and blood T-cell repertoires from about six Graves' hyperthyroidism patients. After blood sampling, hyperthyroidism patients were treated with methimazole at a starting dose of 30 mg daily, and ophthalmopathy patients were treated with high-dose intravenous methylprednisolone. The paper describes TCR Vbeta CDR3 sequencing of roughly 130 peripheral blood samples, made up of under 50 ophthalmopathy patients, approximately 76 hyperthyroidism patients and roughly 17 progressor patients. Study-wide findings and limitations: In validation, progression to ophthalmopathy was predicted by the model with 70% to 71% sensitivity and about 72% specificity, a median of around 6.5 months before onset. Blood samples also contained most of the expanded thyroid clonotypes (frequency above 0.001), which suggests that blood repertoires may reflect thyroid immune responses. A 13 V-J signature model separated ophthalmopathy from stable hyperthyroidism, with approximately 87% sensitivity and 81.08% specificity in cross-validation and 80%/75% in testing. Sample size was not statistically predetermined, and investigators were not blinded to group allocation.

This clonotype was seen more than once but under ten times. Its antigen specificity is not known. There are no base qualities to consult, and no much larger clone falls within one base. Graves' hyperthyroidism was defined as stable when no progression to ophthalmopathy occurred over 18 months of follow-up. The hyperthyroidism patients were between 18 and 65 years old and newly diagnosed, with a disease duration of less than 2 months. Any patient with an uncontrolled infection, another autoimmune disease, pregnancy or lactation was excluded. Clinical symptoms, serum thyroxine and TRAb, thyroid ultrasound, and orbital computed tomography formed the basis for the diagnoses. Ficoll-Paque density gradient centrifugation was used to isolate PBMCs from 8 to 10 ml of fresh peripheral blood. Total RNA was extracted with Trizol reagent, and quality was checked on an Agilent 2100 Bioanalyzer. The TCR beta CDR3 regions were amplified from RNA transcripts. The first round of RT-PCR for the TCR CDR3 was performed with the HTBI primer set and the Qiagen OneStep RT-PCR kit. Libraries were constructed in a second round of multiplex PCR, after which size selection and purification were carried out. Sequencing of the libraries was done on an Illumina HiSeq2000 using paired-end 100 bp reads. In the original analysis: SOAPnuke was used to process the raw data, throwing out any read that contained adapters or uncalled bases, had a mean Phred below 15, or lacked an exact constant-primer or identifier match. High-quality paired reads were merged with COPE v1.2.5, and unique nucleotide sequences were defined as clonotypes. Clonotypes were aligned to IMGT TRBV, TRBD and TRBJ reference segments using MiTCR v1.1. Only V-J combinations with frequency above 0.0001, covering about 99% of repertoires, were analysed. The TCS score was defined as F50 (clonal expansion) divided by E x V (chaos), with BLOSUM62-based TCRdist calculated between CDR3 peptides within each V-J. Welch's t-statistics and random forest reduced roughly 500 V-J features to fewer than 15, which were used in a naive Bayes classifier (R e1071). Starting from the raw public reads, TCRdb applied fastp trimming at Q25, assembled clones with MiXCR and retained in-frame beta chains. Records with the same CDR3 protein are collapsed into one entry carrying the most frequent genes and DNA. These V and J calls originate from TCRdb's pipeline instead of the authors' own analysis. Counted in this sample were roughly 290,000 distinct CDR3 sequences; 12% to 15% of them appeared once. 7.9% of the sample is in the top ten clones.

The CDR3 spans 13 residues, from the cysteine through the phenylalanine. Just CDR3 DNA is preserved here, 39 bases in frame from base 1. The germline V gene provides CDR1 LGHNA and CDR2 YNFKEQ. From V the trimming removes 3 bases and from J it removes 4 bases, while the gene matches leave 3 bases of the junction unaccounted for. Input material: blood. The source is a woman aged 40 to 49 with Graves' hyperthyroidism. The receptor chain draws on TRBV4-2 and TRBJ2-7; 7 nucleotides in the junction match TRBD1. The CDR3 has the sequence CASSQSTGYEQYF. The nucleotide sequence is TGTGCCAGCAGCCAGTCGACAGGGTACGAGCAGTACTTC.